Listed here are 15 T cell receptor beta chains from one sample, sequenced in a study of cytomegalovirus exposure and HLA in healthy donors. PCR used 60 Vbeta primers and 13 Jbeta primers. TCRdb keeps only in-frame clones here, not all; method: immunoSEQ multiplex PCR. This table has about 90,000 clones, about 88% appearing once. The sample comprised PBMCs. These TCRs come from a young man in good health and CMV-seronegative.

The genes are TRBV30 and TRBJ2-7, with TRBD1 as a possible D gene (7 bases). Germline V gives CDR1 GTSNPN, CDR2 SVGIG (reference sequence). The CDR3 totals 12 residues. The V end was cut by 3 bases, the J end by 6 bases, with 12 bases between. CDR3 coding DNA: TGTGCCTGGAGCCCAGGGGGGTTCGAGCAGTACTTC. It yields the protein CAWSPGGFEQYF.

The rearrangement links TRBV11-2 to TRBJ1-6; D unresolved. Trimming cost V 4 bases and J 3 bases, with 13 bases left between them. Germline values: CDR1 SGHAT, CDR2 FQNNGV. The CDR3 consists of 16 residues. The CDR3 protein is CASSSTGNLYNSPLHF. DNA for the CDR3: TGTGCCAGCAGCTCGACCGGGAACCTCTATAATTCACCCCTCCACTTT.

This clone has a handful of counts. This sequence joins TRBV2 and TRBJ1-1, with D possibly TRBD1 on 6 matching bases. CDR3 length: 13 amino acids. The V and J ends lost 4 bases and 11 bases respectively, with 17 bases between them. CDR1 is SNHLY, CDR2 FYNNEI, per germline. CDR3 coding DNA: TGTGCCAGCAGTGGAGGGGGTAGTAAAATCGCTTTCTTT. Translating it yields CASSGGGSKIAFF.

Regarding this clone: Here the CDR3 omits its conserved ending phenylalanine or tryptophan, so a read error is the likely source. The CDR3 DNA sequence: TGTGCCAGCTCACTCCAAGTGCCGGGAGGGCCTCTGACCGGGGAGCTGTTTGTT. Translating it yields CASSLQVPGGPLTGELFV. The rearrangement links TRBV18 to TRBJ2-2; 8 positions agree with TRBD2. From germline, CDR1 is KGHSH and CDR2 LQKENI. The trim removed 4 bases at V and 5 bases at J, leaving 15 bases unmatched. This CDR3 comprises 18 residues.

This sequence joins TRBV19 and TRBJ1-5; D unclear. The V and J ends lost 7 bases and 4 bases respectively, with 17 bases between them. This CDR3 has 15 residues. CDR1 is LNHDA and CDR2 is SQIVND in the germline V gene (reference sequence). CDR3 sequence: CASIPGGGLNQPQHF. The CDR3 region has the DNA TGTGCCAGTATCCCGGGAGGTGGGCTTAATCAGCCCCAGCATTTT.

V and J are TRBV5-1 and TRBJ2-1, with TRBD2 matching 8 bases. The V gene's germline CDR1 is SGHRS and CDR2 YFSETQ. The length of the CDR3 is 15 residues. Trimming took 0 bases from V and 12 from J; bases not matched to a gene: 11. The CDR3 nucleotides are TGCGCCAGCAGCTTGGGGACTAGCCGCCCAGAGCTGCAGTTCTTC. The encoded protein is CASSLGTSRPELQFF.

The rearrangement uses TRBV6-6 and TRBJ2-3; D remains unclear. The CDR3 length is 15 residues. Germline CDR1 MNHNY, CDR2 SVGAGI (reference sequence). Trimming removed 1 base at V and 2 bases at J, with 10 bases between. The CDR3 loop is CASSYLVPTTDTQYF. The CDR3, as DNA: TGTGCCAGCAGTTACTTGGTACCTACCACAGATACGCAGTATTTT.

This clone occurred a few times. The chain recombines TRBV7-9 with TRBJ1-4; D is possibly TRBD1 (5 bases). With 8 bases removed from V and 7 bases from J, the gap between germline ends came to 8 bases. The germline V gene has CDR1 SEHNR and CDR2 FQNEAQ (reference sequence). The CDR3 has 11 amino acids. CDR3 nucleotides: TGTGCCAGCGGAGGGACTGAAAAACTGTTTTTT. Its translation is CASGGTEKLFF.

This clone was counted a single time. The chain couples TRBV27 to TRBJ2-2; 7 bases are a match to TRBD1. The CDR3 totals 16 residues. Trimming removed 7 bases from V and 2 bases from J; junction bases left unmatched: 10. Germline V gene data show CDR1 as MNHEY and CDR2 as SMNVEV (reference sequence). CDR3 DNA: TGTGCCAGCACGAATGCCGACAGGGCAAACACCGGGGAGCTGTTTTTT. Translated: CASTNADRANTGELFF.

The chain links TRBV9 to TRBJ2-7; D possibly corresponds to TRBD1 (5 bases). The length of the CDR3 is 14 residues. Germline V gene sequence: CDR1 SGDLS, CDR2 YYNGEE. V was trimmed by 4 bases and J by 0 bases, leaving 11 bases between them. The CDR3 DNA follows: TGTGCCAGCAGCTCCCAGGGAACCTCCTACGAGCAGTACTTC. Amino acid sequence: CASSSQGTSYEQYF.

This sequence joins TRBV6-5 and TRBJ1-2, with 7 nucleotides matching TRBD1. This CDR3 is built from 13 residues. Looked up from germline, CDR1 is MNHEY and CDR2 is SVGAGI. Trimming at V came to 6 bases and at J to 2 bases, leaving 3 bases not matched to a gene. The CDR3 here is CASRPTGNYGYTF. The DNA for the CDR3 is TGTGCCAGCAGACCGACAGGGAACTATGGCTACACCTTC.

The genes are TRBV29-1 and TRBJ2-3; D possibly corresponds to TRBD1 (6 bases). Trimming shortened V by 7 bases and J by 1 base, and 18 bases separated the two germline ends. This CDR3 comprises 15 residues. The germline V gene encodes CDR1 SQVTM and CDR2 ANQGSEA. In nucleotides, the CDR3 is TGCAGCGCGAACTATTTAGGGGGACGCACAGATACGCAGTATTTT. Translating it yields CSANYLGGRTDTQYF.

In the case of this clone: Other DNA sequences in the sample encode the same CDR3. The rearrangement uses TRBV14 and TRBJ2-7; 8 nucleotides line up with TRBD1. CDR1 and CDR2 (germline): SGHDN, FVKESK. This CDR3 region has 14 residues. J was trimmed by 1 base and V by 2 bases; bases with no gene match: 1. CDR3 residues: CASSQRQGSYEQYF. CDR3 bases: TGTGCCAGCAGCCAACGACAGGGGTCCTACGAGCAGTACTTC.

The rearrangement joins TRBV25-1 to TRBJ2-5, with a tentative D call TRBD2 (6 bases). Germline assignment: CDR1 MGHDK and CDR2 SYGVNS. The CDR3 length is 14 residues. Deletions cut 6 bases from V and 5 bases from J, with 16 bases between. The CDR3 loop is CASSLPGSGETQYF. As DNA, the CDR3 is TGTGCCAGCAGCCTTCCAGGGAGCGGGGAGACCCAGTACTTC.

The chain has TRBV5-1 and TRBJ2-3; 9 bases are a match to TRBD1. This CDR3 is 16 amino acids long. Germline V CDR1 and CDR2: SGHRS, YFSETQ. V lost 4 bases to trimming and J lost 5 bases; unmatched junction nucleotides: 11. CDR3 coding DNA: TGCGCCAGCAGCCCCGGCCGGGACAGGGTCGGAGATACGCAGTATTTT. Translation: CASSPGRDRVGDTQYF.